This is a list of T cell receptor beta chains from one sample in a study of T-cell memory formation after mild COVID-19. TCRdb re-called the 5' RACE reads with MiXCR, one entry per CDR3 protein. The sample has under 450,000 distinct CDR3 sequences, 20% seen once. The sequenced sample was PBMCs or a T cell subset sorted from them (not recorded which). Receptor source: a man between 18 and 35 years old who had mild COVID-19 (a few samples of this study predate the infection). Cell type and time point are not known. Both conserved end residues are part of each CDR3.

V: TRBV5-1
J: TRBJ1-2
CDR3: CASSSELDRGYGYTF

V: TRBV18
J: TRBJ2-6
CDR3: CASSYTRAHSGANVLTF

V: TRBV30
J: TRBJ1-5
CDR3: CAWSVAANQPQHF

V: TRBV7-8
J: TRBJ2-7
CDR3: CATGTGVGKYF

V: TRBV12-3/TRBV12-4
J: TRBJ1-5
CDR3: CASSLASDYSNQPQHF

V: TRBV5-5
J: TRBJ2-3
CDR3: CASSGSGGPTDTQYF

V: TRBV4-2
J: TRBJ1-6
CDR3: CASSQEARGRGGSPLHF

V: TRBV5-1
J: TRBJ1-1
CDR3: CASSLMGIGTEAFF

V: TRBV5-4
J: TRBJ2-3
CDR3: CASSFPEITDTQYF

V: TRBV3-1
J: TRBJ2-7
CDR3: CASSAPGPGDEQYF

V: TRBV7-9
J: TRBJ1-2
CDR3: CASSTLPGQGYYGYTF

V: TRBV5-1
J: TRBJ2-2
CDR3: CASSLGVREVGTGELFF

V: TRBV5-1
J: TRBJ1-1
CDR3: CASSFGQRTEAFF

V: TRBV5-5
J: TRBJ1-2
CDR3: CASRGGRNYGYTF

V: TRBV5-6
J: TRBJ1-2
CDR3: CASSSGQYYGYTF

V: TRBV7-3
J: TRBJ2-7
CDR3: CASSPTGIEQYF

V: TRBV18
J: TRBJ2-3
CDR3: CASSPMGGGPDTQYF

V: TRBV20-1
J: TRBJ1-2
CDR3: CSATGSGGYTF

V: TRBV4-3
J: TRBJ1-1
CDR3: CASSQDAGENTEAFF